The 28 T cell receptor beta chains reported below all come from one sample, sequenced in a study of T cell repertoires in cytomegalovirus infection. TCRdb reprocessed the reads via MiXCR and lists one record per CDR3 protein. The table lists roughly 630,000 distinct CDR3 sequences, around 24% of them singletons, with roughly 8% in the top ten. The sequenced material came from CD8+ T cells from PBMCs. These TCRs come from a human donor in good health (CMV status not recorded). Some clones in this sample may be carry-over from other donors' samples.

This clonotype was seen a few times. CDR3 DNA sequence: TGTGCCACCCTGTCGGACAAATACAATGAGCAGTTCTTC. The encoded protein is CATLSDKYNEQFF. The chain carries TRBV10-3 and TRBJ2-1; D might be TRBD1 (5 bases). Per germline, CDR1 ENHRY and CDR2 SYGVKD. The CDR3 runs to 13 residues. V was pared by 10 bases and J by 4 bases, with 14 bases between.

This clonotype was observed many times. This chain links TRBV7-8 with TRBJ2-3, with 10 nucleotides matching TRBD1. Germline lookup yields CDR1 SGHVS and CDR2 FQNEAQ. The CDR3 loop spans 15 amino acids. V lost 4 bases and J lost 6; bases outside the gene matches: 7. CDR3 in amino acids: CASSWGGQGTDTQYF. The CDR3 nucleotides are TGTGCCAGCAGCTGGGGGGGACAGGGGACGGATACGCAGTATTTT.

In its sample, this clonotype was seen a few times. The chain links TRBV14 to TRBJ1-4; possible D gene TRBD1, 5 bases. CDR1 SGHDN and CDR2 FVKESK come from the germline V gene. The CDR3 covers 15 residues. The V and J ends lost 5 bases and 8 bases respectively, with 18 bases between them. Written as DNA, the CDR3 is TGTGCCAGCAGCACCGACAGCGGAGAATGGGAAAAACTGTTTTTT. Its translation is CASSTDSGEWEKLFF.

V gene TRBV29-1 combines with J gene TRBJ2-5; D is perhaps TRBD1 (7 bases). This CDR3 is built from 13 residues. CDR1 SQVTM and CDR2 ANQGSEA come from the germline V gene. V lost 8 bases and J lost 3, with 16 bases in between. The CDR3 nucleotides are TGCAGCTTCCACAGGGGAGGCGAAGAGACCCAGTACTTC. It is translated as CSFHRGGEETQYF. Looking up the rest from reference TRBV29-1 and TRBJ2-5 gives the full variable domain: SAVISQKPSRDICQRGTSLTIQCQVDSQVTMMFWYRQQPGQSLTLIATANQGSEATYESGFVIDKFPISRPNLTFSTLTVSNMSPEDSSIYLCSFHRGGEETQYFGPGTRLLVL.

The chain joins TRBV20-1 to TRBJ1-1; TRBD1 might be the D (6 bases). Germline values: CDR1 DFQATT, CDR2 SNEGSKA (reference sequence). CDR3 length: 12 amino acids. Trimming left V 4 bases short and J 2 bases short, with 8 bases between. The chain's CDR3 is CSANRANTEAFF. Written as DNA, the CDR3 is TGCAGTGCTAACAGGGCAAACACTGAAGCTTTCTTT.

In DNA form, the CDR3 reads TGTGCCAGCAGCTTAGTTTTCTTGGGTAAATCCTACGAGCAGTACTTC. Its protein product is CASSLVFLGKSYEQYF. The V and J genes are TRBV7-9 and TRBJ2-7; D not resolved. This CDR3 spans 16 amino acids. Germline V gene lookup returns CDR1 SEHNR and CDR2 FQNEAQ (reference sequence). Trimming shortened V by 1 base and J by 1 base, and 14 bases separated the two germline ends.

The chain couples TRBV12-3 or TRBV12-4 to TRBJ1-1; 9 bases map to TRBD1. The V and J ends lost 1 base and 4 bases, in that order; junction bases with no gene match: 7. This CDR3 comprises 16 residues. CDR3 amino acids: CASSLDLGTGSTEAFF. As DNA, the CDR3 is TGTGCCAGCAGTTTAGACTTGGGGACAGGGTCCACTGAAGCTTTCTTT.

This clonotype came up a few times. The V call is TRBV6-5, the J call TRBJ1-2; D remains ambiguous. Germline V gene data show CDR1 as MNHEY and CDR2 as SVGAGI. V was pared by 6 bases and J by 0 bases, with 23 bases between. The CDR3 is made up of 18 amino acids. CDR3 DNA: TGTGCCAGCAGCTACATCACGCTTGGACGGAACTCTAACTATGGCTACACCTTC. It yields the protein CASSYITLGRNSNYGYTF.

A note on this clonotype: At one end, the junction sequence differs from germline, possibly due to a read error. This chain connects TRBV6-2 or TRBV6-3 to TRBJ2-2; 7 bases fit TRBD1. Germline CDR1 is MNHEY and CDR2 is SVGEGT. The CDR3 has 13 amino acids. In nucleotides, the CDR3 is TGTGTCAGCAGACAGGGATTCACCGGGGAGCTGTTTTTT. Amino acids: CVSRQGFTGELFF.

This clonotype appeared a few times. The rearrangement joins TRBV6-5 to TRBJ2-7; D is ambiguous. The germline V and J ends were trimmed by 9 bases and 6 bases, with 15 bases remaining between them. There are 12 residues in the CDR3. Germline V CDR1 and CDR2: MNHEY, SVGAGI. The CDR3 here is CASPPVTLEQYV. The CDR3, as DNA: TGTGCCAGTCCCCCTGTAACTCTCGAGCAGTACGTC.

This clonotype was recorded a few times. In nucleotides, the CDR3 is TGCAGCGTTGAATCGGGGGTCGAAGCTTTCTTT. Residues: CSVESGVEAFF. The chain uses TRBV29-1 and TRBJ1-1, with a possible D match to TRBD1 (5 bases). The CDR3 sequence is 11 residues long. Per the germline V gene, CDR1 is SQVTM and CDR2 is ANQGSEA. Trimming shortened V by 2 bases and J by 8 bases, and 9 bases separated the two germline ends.

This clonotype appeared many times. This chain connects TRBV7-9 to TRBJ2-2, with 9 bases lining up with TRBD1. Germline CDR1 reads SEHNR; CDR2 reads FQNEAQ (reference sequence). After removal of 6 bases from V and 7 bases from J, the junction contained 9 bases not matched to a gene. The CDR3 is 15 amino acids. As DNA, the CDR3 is TGTGCCAGCAGACGCCGGGACAGGGAGGACGGGGAGCTGTTTTTT. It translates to CASRRRDREDGELFF.

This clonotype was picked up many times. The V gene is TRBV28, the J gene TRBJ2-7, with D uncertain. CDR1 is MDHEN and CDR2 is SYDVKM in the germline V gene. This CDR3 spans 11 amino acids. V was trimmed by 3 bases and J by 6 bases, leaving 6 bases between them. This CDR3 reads CASSLAFEQYF. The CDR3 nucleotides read TGTGCCAGCAGTTTGGCCTTCGAGCAGTACTTC. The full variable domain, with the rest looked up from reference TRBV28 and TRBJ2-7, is DVKVTQSSRYLVKRTGEKVFLECVQDMDHENMFWYRQDPGLGLRLIYFSYDVKMKEKGDIPEGYSVSREKKERFSLILESASTNQTSMYLCASSLAFEQYFGPGTRLTVT.

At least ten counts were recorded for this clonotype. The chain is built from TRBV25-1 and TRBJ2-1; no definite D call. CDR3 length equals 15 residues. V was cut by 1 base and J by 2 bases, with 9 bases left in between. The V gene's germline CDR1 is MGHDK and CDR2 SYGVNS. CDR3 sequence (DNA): TGTGCCAGCAGTGAATTCGGTAGAACCTACAATGAGCAGTTCTTC. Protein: CASSEFGRTYNEQFF.

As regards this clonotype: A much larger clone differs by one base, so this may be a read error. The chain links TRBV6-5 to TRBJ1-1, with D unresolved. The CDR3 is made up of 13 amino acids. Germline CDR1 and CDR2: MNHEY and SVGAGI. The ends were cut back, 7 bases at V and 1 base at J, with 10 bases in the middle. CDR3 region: CASTTASNTEAFF. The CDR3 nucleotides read TGTGCCAGCACCACCGCTTCGAACACTGAAGCTTTCTTT.

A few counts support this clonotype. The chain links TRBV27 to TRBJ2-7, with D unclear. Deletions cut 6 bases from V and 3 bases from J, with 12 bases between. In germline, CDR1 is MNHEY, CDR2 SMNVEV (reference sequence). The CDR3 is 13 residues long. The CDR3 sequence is CASRGSDLYEQYV. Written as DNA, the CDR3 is TGTGCCAGCAGGGGATCGGACCTCTACGAGCAGTACGTC.

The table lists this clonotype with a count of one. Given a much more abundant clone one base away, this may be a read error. CDR3 protein: CASSEGRKSSSEQYF. Here the CDR3 DNA reads TGTGCCAGCAGTGAAGGTAGGAAAAGCTCCTCCGAGCAGTACTTC. J is TRBJ2-7 and V is TRBV6-1; D not resolved. This CDR3 contains 15 residues. Germline V gene data show CDR1 as MNHNS and CDR2 as SASEGT.

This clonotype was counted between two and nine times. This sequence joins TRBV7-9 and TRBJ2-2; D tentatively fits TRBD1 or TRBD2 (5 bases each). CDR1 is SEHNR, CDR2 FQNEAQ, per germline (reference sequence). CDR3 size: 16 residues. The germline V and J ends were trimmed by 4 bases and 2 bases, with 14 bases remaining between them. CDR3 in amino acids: CASSSTIRGNTGELFF. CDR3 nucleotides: TGTGCCAGCAGCTCCACTATCCGGGGCAACACCGGGGAGCTGTTTTTT.

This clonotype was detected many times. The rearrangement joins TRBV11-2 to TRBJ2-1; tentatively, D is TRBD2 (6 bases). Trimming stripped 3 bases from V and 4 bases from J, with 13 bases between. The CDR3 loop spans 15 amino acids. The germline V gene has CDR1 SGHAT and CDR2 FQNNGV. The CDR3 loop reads CASSLREADYNEQFF. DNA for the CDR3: TGTGCCAGCAGCTTGAGGGAGGCAGATTACAATGAGCAGTTCTTC.

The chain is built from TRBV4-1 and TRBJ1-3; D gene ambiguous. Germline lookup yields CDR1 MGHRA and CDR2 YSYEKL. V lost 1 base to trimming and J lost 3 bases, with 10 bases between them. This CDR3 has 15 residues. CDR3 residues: CASSQVWGGGNTIYF. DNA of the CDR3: TGCGCCAGCAGCCAAGTATGGGGTGGTGGAAACACCATATATTTT.

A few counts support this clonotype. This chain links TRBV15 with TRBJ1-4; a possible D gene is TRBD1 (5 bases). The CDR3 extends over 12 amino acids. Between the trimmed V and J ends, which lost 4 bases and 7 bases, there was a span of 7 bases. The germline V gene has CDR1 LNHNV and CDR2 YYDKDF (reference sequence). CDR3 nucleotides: TGTGCCACCAGCAAGCAGGGTGAAAAACTGTTTTTT. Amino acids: CATSKQGEKLFF.

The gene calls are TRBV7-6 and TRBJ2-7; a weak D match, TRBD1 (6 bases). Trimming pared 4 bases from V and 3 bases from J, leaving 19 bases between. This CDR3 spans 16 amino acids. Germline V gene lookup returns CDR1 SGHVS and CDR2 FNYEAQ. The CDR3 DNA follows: TGTGCCAGCAGCTCGGCGGTGTGGGGGCCGGGCTACGAGCAGTACTTC. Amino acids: CASSSAVWGPGYEQYF.

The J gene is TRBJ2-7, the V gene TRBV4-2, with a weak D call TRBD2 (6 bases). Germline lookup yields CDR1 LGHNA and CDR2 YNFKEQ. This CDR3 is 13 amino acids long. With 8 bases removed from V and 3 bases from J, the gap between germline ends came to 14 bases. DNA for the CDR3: TGTGCCAGCTCCGGCGGGGCGAACTACGAGCAGTACTTC. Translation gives CASSGGANYEQYF.

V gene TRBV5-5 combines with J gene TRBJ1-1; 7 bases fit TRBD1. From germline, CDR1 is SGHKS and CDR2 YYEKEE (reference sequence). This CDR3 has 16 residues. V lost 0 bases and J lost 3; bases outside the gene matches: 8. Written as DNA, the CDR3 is TGTGCCAGCAGCTTGGGGACAGGTCGCAAGGACACTGAAGCTTTCTTT. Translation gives CASSLGTGRKDTEAFF.

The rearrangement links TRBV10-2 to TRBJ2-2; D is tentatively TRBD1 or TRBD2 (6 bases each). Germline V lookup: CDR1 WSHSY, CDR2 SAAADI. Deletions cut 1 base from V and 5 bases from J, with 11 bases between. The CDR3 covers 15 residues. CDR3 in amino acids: CASSEFGGGTGELFF. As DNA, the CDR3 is TGCGCCAGCAGTGAGTTCGGGGGCGGAACCGGGGAGCTGTTTTTT.

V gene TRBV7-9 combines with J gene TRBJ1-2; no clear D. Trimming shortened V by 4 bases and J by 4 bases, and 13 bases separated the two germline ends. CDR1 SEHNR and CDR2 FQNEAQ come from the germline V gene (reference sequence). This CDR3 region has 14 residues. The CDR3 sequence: CASSYLPQPYGYTF. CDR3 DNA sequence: TGTGCCAGCAGCTATCTCCCGCAGCCCTATGGCTACACCTTC.

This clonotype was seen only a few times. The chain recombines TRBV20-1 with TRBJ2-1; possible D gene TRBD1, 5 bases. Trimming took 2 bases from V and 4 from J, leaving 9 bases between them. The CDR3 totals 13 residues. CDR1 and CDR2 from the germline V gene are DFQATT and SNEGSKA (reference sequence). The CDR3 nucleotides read TGCAGTGCTAGAAGTGGGGCTTACAATGAGCAGTTCTTC. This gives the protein CSARSGAYNEQFF.

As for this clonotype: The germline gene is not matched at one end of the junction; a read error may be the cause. CDR3 residues: CASSMGTGELSF. The DNA for the CDR3 is TGTGCCAGTAGTATGGGGACCGGGGAGCTGTCTTTT. The rearrangement uses TRBV19 and TRBJ2-2, with D perhaps assigned TRBD1 or TRBD2 (5 bases each). Germline lookup yields CDR1 LNHDA and CDR2 SQIVND (reference sequence). CDR3 length: 12 amino acids.